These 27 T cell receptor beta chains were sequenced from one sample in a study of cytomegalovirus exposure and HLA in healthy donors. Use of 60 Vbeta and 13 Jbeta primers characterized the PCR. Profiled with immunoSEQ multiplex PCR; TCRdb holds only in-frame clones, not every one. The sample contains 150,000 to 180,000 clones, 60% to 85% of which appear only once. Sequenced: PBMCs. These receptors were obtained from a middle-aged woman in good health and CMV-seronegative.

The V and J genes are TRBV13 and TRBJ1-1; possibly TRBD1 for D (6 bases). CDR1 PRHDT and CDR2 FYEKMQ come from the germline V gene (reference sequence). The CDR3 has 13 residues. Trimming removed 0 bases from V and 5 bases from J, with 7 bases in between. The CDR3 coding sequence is TGTGCCAGCAGCTTAGGGGGGGCGACTGAAGCTTTCTTT. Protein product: CASSLGGATEAFF.

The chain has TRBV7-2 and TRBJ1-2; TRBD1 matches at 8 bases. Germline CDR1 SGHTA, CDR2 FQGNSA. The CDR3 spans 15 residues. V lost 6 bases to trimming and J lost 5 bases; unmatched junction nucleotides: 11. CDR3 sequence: CASSYTGQGRYGYTF. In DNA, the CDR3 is TGTGCCAGCAGTTATACCGGACAGGGACGTTATGGCTACACCTTC.

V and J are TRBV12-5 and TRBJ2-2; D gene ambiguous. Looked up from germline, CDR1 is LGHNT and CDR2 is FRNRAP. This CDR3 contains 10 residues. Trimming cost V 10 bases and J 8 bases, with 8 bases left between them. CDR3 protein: CATYGGELFF. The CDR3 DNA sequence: TGTGCTACCTACGGGGGGGAGCTGTTTTTT.

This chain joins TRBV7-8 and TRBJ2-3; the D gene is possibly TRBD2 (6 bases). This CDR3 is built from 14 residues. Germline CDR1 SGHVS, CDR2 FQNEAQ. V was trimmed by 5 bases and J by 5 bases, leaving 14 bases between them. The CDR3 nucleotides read TGTGCCAGCAGCCGACTAGTTGTGGGAGATACGCAGTATTTT. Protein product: CASSRLVVGDTQYF.

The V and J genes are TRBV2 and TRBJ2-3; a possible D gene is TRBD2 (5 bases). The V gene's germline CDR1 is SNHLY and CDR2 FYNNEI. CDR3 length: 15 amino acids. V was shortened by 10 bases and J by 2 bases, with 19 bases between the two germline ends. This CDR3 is CAIRSESDPTDTQYF. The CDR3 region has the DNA TGTGCCATCCGTAGCGAGAGCGATCCCACAGATACGCAGTATTTT.

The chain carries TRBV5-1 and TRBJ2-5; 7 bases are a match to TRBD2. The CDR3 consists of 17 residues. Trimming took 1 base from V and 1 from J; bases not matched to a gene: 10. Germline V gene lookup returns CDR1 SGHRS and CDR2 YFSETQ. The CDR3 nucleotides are TGCGCCAGCAGCTTGAGTGTCAGCGGGACTACCCAAGAGACCCAGTACTTC. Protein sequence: CASSLSVSGTTQETQYF.

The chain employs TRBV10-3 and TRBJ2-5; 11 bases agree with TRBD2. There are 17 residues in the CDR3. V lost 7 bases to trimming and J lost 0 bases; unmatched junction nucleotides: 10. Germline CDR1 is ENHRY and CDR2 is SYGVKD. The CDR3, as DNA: TGTGCCATCATGTCGAGCATAGCGGGAGGGGACCAAGAGACCCAGTACTTC. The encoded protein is CAIMSSIAGGDQETQYF.

CDR3 DNA sequence: TGCGCCAGCAGCTTGGCGGGAGCGGGGAGGGGAGAGCAGTACTTC. Translated: CASSLAGAGRGEQYF. The chain has TRBV5-1 and TRBJ2-7; 7 positions agree with TRBD2. CDR3 size: 15 residues. The V and J ends lost 0 bases and 7 bases, in that order; junction bases with no gene match: 10. CDR1 SGHRS and CDR2 YFSETQ come from the germline V gene.

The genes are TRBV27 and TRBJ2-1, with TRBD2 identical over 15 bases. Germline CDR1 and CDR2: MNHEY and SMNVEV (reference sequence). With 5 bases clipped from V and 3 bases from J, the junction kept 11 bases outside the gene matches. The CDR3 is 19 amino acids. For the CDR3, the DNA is TGTGCCAGCAGTCCGGGACTAGCGGGGGGCCTCCTTCACTACAATGAGCAGTTCTTC. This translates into CASSPGLAGGLLHYNEQFF.

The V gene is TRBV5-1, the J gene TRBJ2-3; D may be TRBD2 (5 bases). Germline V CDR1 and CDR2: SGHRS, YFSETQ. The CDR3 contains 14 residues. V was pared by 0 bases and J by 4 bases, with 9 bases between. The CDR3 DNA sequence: TGCGCCAGCAGCTTGGCCCTAGCTCCAGATACGCAGTATTTT. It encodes CASSLALAPDTQYF.

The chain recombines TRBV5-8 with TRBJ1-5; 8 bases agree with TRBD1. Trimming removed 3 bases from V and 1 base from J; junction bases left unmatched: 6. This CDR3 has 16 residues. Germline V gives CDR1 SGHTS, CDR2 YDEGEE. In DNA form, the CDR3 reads TGTGCCAGCAGCTCCGGACAGGGCGGAAGCAATCAGCCCCAGCATTTT. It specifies CASSSGQGGSNQPQHF.

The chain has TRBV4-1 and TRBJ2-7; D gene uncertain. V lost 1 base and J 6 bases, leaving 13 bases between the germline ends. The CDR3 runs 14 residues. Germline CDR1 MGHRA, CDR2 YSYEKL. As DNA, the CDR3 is TGCGCCAGCAGCCAAGTGGTTCGAGGTCCCGAGCAGTACTTC. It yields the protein CASSQVVRGPEQYF.

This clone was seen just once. The CDR3 DNA reads TGTGCCAGCAGCTTTGACACGAACACTGAAGCTTTCTTT. Translated, it gives CASSFDTNTEAFF. This rearrangement joins TRBV7-6 to TRBJ1-1; no clear D gene. Germline V gene sequence: CDR1 SGHVS, CDR2 FNYEAQ. The CDR3 extends over 13 amino acids. V gave up 3 bases and J gave up 1 base, with 6 bases separating them. The full variable domain, its missing parts supplied by reference TRBV7-6 and TRBJ1-1, is GAGVSQSPRYKVTKRGQDVALRCDPISGHVSLYWYRQALGQGPEFLTYFNYEAQQDKSGLPNDRFSAERPEGSISTLTIQRTEQRDSAMYRCASSFDTNTEAFFGQGTRLTVV.

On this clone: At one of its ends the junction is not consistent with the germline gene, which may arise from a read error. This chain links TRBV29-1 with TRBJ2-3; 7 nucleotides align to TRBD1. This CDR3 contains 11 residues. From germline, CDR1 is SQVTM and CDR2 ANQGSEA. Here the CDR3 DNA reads TGTACAGGGGTTGGTGGGGTAACGCAGTATTTT. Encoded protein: CTGVGGVTQYF.

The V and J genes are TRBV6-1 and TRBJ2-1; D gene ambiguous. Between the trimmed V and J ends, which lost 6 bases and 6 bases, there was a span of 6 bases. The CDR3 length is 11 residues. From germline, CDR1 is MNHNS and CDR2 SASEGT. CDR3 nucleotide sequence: TGTGCCAGCAGCCGACTCAATGAGCAGTTCTTC. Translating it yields CASSRLNEQFF.

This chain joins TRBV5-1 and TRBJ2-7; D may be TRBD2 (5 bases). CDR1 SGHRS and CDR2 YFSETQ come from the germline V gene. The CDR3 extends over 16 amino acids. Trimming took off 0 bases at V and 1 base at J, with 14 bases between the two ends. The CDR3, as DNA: TGCGCCAGCAGCTTGGCTACATCCGGCGGGTCCTACGAGCAGTACTTC. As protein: CASSLATSGGSYEQYF.

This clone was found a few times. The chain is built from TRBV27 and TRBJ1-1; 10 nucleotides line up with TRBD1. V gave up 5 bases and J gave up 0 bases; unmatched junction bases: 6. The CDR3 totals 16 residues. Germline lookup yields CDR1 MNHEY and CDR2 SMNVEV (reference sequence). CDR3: CASSRWTGGMNTEAFF. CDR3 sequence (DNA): TGTGCCAGCAGTCGCTGGACAGGGGGGATGAACACTGAAGCTTTCTTT.

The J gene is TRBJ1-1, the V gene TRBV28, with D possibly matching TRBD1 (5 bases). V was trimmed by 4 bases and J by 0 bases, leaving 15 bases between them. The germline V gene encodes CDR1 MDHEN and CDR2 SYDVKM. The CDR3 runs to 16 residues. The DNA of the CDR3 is TGTGCCAGCAGTTGGAGCGGGACGGTTATGAACACTGAAGCTTTCTTT. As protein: CASSWSGTVMNTEAFF.

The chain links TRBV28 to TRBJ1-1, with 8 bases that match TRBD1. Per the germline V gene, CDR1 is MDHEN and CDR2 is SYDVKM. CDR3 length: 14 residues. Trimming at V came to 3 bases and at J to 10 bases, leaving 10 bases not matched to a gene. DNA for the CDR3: TGTGCCAGCAGTTTGTTAGTGGGACAGGACGGAGCTTTCTTT. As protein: CASSLLVGQDGAFF.

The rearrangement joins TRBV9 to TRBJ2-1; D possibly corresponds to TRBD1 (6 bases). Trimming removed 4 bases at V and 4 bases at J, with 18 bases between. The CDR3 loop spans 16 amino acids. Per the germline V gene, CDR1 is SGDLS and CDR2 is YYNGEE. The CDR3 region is CASSSTGSLGYNEQFF. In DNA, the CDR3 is TGTGCCAGCAGCTCCACAGGGTCCCTTGGGTACAATGAGCAGTTCTTC.

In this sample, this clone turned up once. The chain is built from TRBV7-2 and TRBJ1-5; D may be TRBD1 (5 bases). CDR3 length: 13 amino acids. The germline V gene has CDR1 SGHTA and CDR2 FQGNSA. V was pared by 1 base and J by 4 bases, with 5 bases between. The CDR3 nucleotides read TGTGCCAGCAGCTTAGACAGGAATCAGCCCCAGCATTTT. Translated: CASSLDRNQPQHF. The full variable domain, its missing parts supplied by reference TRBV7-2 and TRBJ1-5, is GAGVSQSPSNKVTEKGKDVELRCDPISGHTALYWYRQSLGQGLEFLIYFQGNSAPDKSGLPSDRFSAERTGGSVSTLTIQRTQQEDSAVYLCASSLDRNQPQHFGDGTRLSIL.

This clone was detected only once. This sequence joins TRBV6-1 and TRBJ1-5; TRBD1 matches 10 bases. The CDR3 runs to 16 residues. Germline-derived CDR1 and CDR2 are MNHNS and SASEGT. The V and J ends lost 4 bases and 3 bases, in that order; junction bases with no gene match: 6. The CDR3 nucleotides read TGTGCCAGCAGTGGCCAGGGACAGGGGAACAATCAGCCCCAGCATTTT. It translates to CASSGQGQGNNQPQHF.

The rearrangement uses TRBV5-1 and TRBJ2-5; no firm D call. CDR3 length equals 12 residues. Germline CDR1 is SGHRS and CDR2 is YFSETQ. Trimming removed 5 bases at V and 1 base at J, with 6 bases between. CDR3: CASRTGQETQYF. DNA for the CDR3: TGCGCCAGCAGGACGGGCCAAGAGACCCAGTACTTC.

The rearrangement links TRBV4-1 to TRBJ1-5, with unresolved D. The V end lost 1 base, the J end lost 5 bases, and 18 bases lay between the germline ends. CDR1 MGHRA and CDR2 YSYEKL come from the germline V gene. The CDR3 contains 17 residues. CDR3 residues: CASSQVVRVRRDQPQHF. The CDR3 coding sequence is TGCGCCAGCAGCCAAGTTGTCCGAGTAAGACGGGATCAGCCCCAGCATTTT.

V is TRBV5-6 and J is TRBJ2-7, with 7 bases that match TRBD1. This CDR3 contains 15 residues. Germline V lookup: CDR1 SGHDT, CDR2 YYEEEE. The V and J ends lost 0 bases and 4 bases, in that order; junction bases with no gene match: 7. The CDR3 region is CASSLARTGTYEQYF. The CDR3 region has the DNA TGTGCCAGCAGCTTGGCTCGGACAGGCACTTACGAGCAGTACTTC.

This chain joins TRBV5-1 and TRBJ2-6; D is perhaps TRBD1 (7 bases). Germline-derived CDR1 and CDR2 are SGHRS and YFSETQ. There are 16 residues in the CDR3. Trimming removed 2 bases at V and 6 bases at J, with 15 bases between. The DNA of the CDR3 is TGCGCCAGCAGCTTTCAGGGGGGCGCGAAGGCCAACGTCCTGACTTTC. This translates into CASSFQGGAKANVLTF.

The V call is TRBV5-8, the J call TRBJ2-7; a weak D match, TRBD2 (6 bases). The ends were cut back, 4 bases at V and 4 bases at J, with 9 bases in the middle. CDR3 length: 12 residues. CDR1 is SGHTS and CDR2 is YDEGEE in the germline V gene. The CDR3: CASSHGRYEQYF. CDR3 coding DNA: TGTGCCAGCAGCCATGGGAGGTACGAGCAGTACTTC.